This record concerns one T cell receptor (beta chain) sequence. Trimming removed 2 bases from V and 9 bases from J; junction bases left unmatched: 9. CDR1 is GTSNPN and CDR2 is SVGIG in the germline V gene (reference sequence). CDR3 length: 14 amino acids. Seattle's enrolled individuals joined amid active infection and were then monitored longitudinally. This specimen comes from a study of blood T cell repertoires in COVID-19. Study as a whole: T cells, B-cell-depleted T cells, or PBMCs supplied cDNA or gDNA.

Data came from immunoSEQ multiplex PCR; TCRdb stores just in-frame clones and leaves some out. The data show some 300,000 clones, with 90% seen just once and around 0.93% held by the top ten. The rearrangement uses TRBV30 and TRBJ2-7; 11 bases fit TRBD1. What was sequenced was peripheral blood. This TCR came from a woman aged 40 to 50 with COVID-19, enrolled during active disease. The CDR3 DNA is TGTGCCTGGAGTCGCCCGGACAGGGGGCCTGTGCAGTACTTC. Protein product: CAWSRPDRGPVQYF.